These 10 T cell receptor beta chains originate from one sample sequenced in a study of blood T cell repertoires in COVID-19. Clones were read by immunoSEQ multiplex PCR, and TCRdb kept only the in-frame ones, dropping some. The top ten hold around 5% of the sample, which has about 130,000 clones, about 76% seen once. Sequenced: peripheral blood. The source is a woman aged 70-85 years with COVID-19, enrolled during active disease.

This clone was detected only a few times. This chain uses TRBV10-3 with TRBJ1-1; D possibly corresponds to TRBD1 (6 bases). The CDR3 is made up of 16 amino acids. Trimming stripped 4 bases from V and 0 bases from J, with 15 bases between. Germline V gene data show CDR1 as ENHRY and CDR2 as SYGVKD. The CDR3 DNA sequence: TGTGCCATCAGTGGCTCCATCACAGGGATGAACACTGAAGCTTTCTTT. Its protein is CAISGSITGMNTEAFF.

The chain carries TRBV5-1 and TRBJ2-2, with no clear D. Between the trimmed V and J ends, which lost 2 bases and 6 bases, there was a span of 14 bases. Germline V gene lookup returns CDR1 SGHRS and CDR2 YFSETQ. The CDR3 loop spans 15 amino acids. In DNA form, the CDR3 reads TGCGCCAGCAGCTTCCTGGGCCCCCCAGCCGGGGAGCTGTTTTTT. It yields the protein CASSFLGPPAGELFF.

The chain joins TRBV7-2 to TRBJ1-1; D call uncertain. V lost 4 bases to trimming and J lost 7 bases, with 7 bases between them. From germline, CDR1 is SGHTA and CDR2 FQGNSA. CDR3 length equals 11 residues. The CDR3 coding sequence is TGTGCCAGCAGCTCCCTTCGTGAAGCTTTCTTT. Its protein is CASSSLREAFF.

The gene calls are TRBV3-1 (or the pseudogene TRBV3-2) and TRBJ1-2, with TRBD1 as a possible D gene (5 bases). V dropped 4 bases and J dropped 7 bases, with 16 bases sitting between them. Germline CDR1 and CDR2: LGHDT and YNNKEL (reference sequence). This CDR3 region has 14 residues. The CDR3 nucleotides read TGTGCCAGCAGCCCCCGACAGCTATCGGGTGGCTACACCTTC. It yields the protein CASSPRQLSGGYTF.

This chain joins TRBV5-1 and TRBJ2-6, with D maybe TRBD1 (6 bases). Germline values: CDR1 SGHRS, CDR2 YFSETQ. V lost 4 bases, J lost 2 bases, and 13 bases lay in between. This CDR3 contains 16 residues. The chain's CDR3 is CASSLKGGTGANVLTF. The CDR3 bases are TGCGCCAGCAGCCTCAAAGGGGGTACTGGGGCCAACGTCCTGACTTTC.

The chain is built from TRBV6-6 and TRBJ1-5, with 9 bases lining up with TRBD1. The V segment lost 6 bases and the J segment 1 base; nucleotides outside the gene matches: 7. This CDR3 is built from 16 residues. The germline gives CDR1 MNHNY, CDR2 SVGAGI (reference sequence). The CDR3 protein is CASSPSDRGSNQPQHF. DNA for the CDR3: TGTGCCAGCAGCCCTTCGGACAGGGGAAGCAATCAGCCCCAGCATTTT.

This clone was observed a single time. CDR3 bases: TGTGCCAGCAGAGGGGAGGGGGACACCGGGGAGCTGTTTTTT. This codes for CASRGEGDTGELFF. V and J are TRBV6-6 and TRBJ2-2, with D possibly TRBD2 on 7 matching bases. This CDR3 spans 14 amino acids. The germline V gene has CDR1 MNHNY and CDR2 SVGAGI (reference sequence). The V end was cut by 6 bases, the J end by 3 bases, with 11 bases between.

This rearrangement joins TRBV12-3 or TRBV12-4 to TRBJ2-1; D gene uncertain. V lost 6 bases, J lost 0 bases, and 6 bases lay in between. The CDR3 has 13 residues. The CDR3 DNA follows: TGTGCCAGCAGGGGCCTCTCCTACAATGAGCAGTTCTTC. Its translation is CASRGLSYNEQFF.

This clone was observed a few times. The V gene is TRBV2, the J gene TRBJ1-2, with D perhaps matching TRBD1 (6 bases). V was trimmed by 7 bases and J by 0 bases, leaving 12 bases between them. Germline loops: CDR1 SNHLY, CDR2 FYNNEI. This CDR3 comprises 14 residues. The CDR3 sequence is CASNPRTANYGYTF. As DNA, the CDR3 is TGTGCCAGCAACCCCCGGACAGCTAACTATGGCTACACCTTC.

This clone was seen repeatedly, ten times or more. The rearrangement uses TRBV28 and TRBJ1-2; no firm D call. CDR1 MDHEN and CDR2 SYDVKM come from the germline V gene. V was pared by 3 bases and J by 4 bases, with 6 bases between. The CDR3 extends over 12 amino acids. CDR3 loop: CASSFLAYGYTF. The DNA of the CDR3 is TGTGCCAGCAGTTTTCTGGCCTATGGCTACACCTTC.